A selection of T cell receptor beta chains follows, all from one sample in a study of OX40 agonist ivuxolimab in advanced cancers. TCRdb keeps only in-frame clones here, not all; method: immunoSEQ multiplex PCR. Of about 77,000 clones listed, about 85% are singletons. Sequencing was performed on CD4+ or CD8+ T cells sorted from blood, taken in a trial of the OX40 agonist ivuxolimab. The receptor source for this set is an adult with an advanced solid tumor such as melanoma, head and neck, liver or kidney cancer. Each CDR3 is given with its conserved first and last residue. The D gene is left open where the match is weak. Clone size is shown for a subset of rows, as once, few, many or a class of expanded clone.

d_gene	abundance	v_gene	j_gene	CDR3nt	CDR3aa
TRBD1	few	TRBV2	TRBJ2-6	TGTGCCAGCAAACCGGGACAGCGCTCTGGGGCCAACGTCCTGACTTTC	CASKPGQRSGANVLTF
TRBD1	-	TRBV7-2	TRBJ1-4	TGTGCCAGCAGCCCGACAGGGGGCCCGTATGAAAAACTGTTTTTT	CASSPTGGPYEKLFF
TRBD1	-	TRBV30	TRBJ1-6	TGTGCCTGGAGTGTATCCGGGACAGGCAATAATTCACCCCTCCACTTT	CAWSVSGTGNNSPLHF
-	once	TRBV5-6	TRBJ1-3	TGTGCCAGCAGCCCGGCTGGCGGAAACACCATATATTTT	CASSPAGGNTIYF
-	-	TRBV6-1	TRBJ2-7	TGTGCCAGCAAACCGGGACATAGCTCCTACGAGCAGTACTTC	CASKPGHSSYEQYF
-	-	TRBV30	TRBJ1-4	TGTGCCTGGAGTGTACGTGGGGCGGGGGAAAAACTGTTTTTT	CAWSVRGAGEKLFF
-	-	TRBV19	TRBJ2-5	TGTGCCAGTAGGGCTGAAGGCTATCCCCTGGGGGCCCAGTACTTC	CASRAEGYPLGAQYF
-	-	TRBV23-1	TRBJ1-1	TGCGCCAGCAGTCTCGTAGCTTTCTTT	CASSLVAFF
-	-	TRBV5-1	TRBJ1-1	TGCGCCAGTTCGATTGGAACTGAAGCTTTCTTT	CASSIGTEAFF
-	-	TRBV7-2	TRBJ2-3	TGTGCCAGCAGCTTAAGGCAGTCTTCAGATACGCAGTATTTT	CASSLRQSSDTQYF
TRBD2	once	TRBV5-1	TRBJ2-7	TGCGCCAGCAGCTTGACTAGCGGATCAGCAGGGGAGCAGTACTTC	CASSLTSGSAGEQYF
-	few	TRBV27	TRBJ2-7	TGTGCCAGCAGTTTAATGCCAGTCTCCTACGAGCAGTACTTC	CASSLMPVSYEQYF
-	-	TRBV4-1	TRBJ1-2	TGCGCCAGCAGCTCGAAAGGGGGGCTCCAGCCCGGTGGGGATGGCTACACCTTC	CASSSKGGLQPGGDGYTF
TRBD2	few	TRBV2	TRBJ2-5	TGTGCCAGCATCCGGGGAGGGTACAATGCGGAGACCCAGTACTTC	CASIRGGYNAETQYF
-	-	TRBV7-2	TRBJ1-2	TGTGCCAGCAGCTTAAGGGGAAGAGAAGGCTACACCTTC	CASSLRGREGYTF
TRBD2	-	TRBV5-1	TRBJ2-3	TGCGCCAGCAGCCTCGGGGGGGTTGGAGATACGCAGTATTTT	CASSLGGVGDTQYF
TRBD2	-	TRBV29-1	TRBJ2-3	TGCAGCGTCGCTTTTGGAGCGGGGGGAACAGATACGCAGTATTTT	CSVAFGAGGTDTQYF
TRBD2	-	TRBV25-1	TRBJ2-3	TGTGCCAGCAGTCACGGGGGGGGTACAGATACGCAGTATTTT	CASSHGGGTDTQYF
-	-	TRBV30	TRBJ1-4	TGTGCCTGGAGCCCATCCCACGGTTATAGTGAAAAACTGTTTTTT	CAWSPSHGYSEKLFF
-	-	TRBV2	TRBJ2-3	TGTGCCAGCAGTCCCGGGTCCCGGCCGGCCACAGATACGCAGTATTTT	CASSPGSRPATDTQYF
TRBD1	-	TRBV7-2	TRBJ2-5	TGTGCCAGCAGCTTAGGAGGGGGCTCCCTCCCAGAGACCCAGTACTTC	CASSLGGGSLPETQYF
TRBD2	-	TRBV9	TRBJ2-3	TGTGCCAGCAGCGTAGGGTCTAGCGGGGGAGATACGCAGTATTTT	CASSVGSSGGDTQYF
-	-	TRBV7-9	TRBJ1-1	TGTGCCAGCAGTCTCGGGACTAACACTGAAGCTTTCTTT	CASSLGTNTEAFF
-	-	TRBV19	TRBJ2-3	TGTGCCAGTAGTACTTCCCGAGGGGGTACGCAGTATTTT	CASSTSRGGTQYF
-	-	TRBV11-1	TRBJ1-1	TGTGCCAGCAGCTTTATGGGGAACACTGAAGCTTTCTTT	CASSFMGNTEAFF
TRBD1	-	TRBV4-1	TRBJ2-1	TGCGCCAGCACTTCGGACAGGAGCTCCTACAATGAGCAGTTCTTC	CASTSDRSSYNEQFF
-	-	TRBV7-2	TRBJ1-4	TGTGCCAGCAGCTCCGCGGGTGAAAAACTGTTTTTT	CASSSAGEKLFF
-	-	TRBV30	TRBJ1-2	TGTGCCTGGAGTGTAGACGCGCGGCGTGGCTACACCTTC	CAWSVDARRGYTF
-	-	TRBV6-5	TRBJ1-3	TGTGCCAGCGGCCGTGGGGGCTCTGGAAACACCATATATTTT	CASGRGGSGNTIYF
TRBD1	-	TRBV6-6	TRBJ2-3	TGTGCCAGCACCACCGGACAGGCGGTAGATACGCAGTATTTT	CASTTGQAVDTQYF
TRBD1	-	TRBV7-2	TRBJ2-1	TGTGCCAGCAGCTCACAGGGGGCGGGTGTCTATGAGCAGTTCTTC	CASSSQGAGVYEQFF
TRBD1	-	TRBV7-2	TRBJ1-2	TGTGCCAGCAGCCGTACAGGGGGTGGCTATGGCTACACCTTC	CASSRTGGGYGYTF
-	-	TRBV5-1	TRBJ2-1	TGCGCCAGCAGACGGTCAAACGAGGGCACTGAGCAGTTCTTC	CASRRSNEGTEQFF
TRBD1	-	TRBV11-1	TRBJ1-4	TGTGCCAGCAGCCGAGACAGGGATGAAAAACTGTTTTTT	CASSRDRDEKLFF
-	-	TRBV21-1	TRBJ1-4	TGTGCCAGCAGTAAAGTGGGGACTCCCGGGATGCTTAATGAAAAACTGTTTTTT	CASSKVGTPGMLNEKLFF
-	-	TRBV6-5	TRBJ2-7	TGTGCCAGCACTCGACAGGGAGGGAACGAGCAGTACTTC	CASTRQGGNEQYF